A selection of T cell receptor beta chains follows, all from one sample in a study of regulatory T cells in long-lasting Graves disease. One entry per CDR3 protein results from TCRdb running MiXCR on the multiplex PCR reads. The profile shows fewer than 350,000 distinct CDR3 sequences, 15% to 20% of them singletons. The specimen comprised peripheral blood mononuclear cells (PBMCs), sampled at new diagnosis, from a patient treated with antithyroid drugs. These receptors were obtained from a female donor with Graves disease. The CDR3 runs from the conserved cysteine through the conserved F or W. D genes are given only for firm matches. Expanded clones get a size class; other rows say once, few or many, or leave the size out.

V gene	clone size	J gene	D gene	CDR3 DNA	CDR3 protein
TRBV28	-	TRBJ2-1	TRBD2	TGTGCCAGCAGTCTGACTAGCGGGAGGCAGAATGAGCAGTTCTTC	CASSLTSGRQNEQFF
TRBV29-1	many	TRBJ2-7	TRBD1	TGCAGCGTTGAAGAGGGGTCGACAGGGGACTCCTACGAGCAGTACTTC	CSVEEGSTGDSYEQYF
TRBV20-1	few	TRBJ2-7	-	TGCAGTGCTAGACCTAATAACTACGAGCAGTACTTC	CSARPNNYEQYF
TRBV30	-	TRBJ2-7	-	TGTGCCTGGAGTCCCCCACCCAGGGGCTACGAGCAGTACTTC	CAWSPPPRGYEQYF
TRBV7-3	few	TRBJ1-2	TRBD1	TGTGCCAGCAGCAAACGGGACAGGGGCGACTATGGCTACACCTTC	CASSKRDRGDYGYTF
TRBV11-3	many	TRBJ2-1	TRBD2	TGTGCCAGCAGCCGGAGCGGGAGTTATGAGCAGTTCTTC	CASSRSGSYEQFF
TRBV24-1	-	TRBJ1-2	TRBD1	TGTGCCACCAGTGAGGCCGGGACAGGGTCTTCACCCTATGGCTACACCTTC	CATSEAGTGSSPYGYTF
TRBV4-2	-	TRBJ2-1	TRBD2	TGTGCCAGCAGCCAAGATAGCGCCGGGACTACCAACAATGAGCAGTTCTTC	CASSQDSAGTTNNEQFF
TRBV5-8	many	TRBJ1-2	-	TGTGCCAGCAGAGTCCGGGACGGATATGGCTACACCTTC	CASRVRDGYGYTF
TRBV20-1	many	TRBJ2-7	-	TGCAGTGCTAGTGACTTGGGGGGGGCAAGCTCCTACGAGCAGTACTTC	CSASDLGGASSYEQYF
TRBV6-2/TRBV6-3	few	TRBJ2-5	-	TGTGCCAGCACTAGGGGGGGCAGAGGGGAGACCCAGTACTTC	CASTRGGRGETQYF
TRBV6-1	-	TRBJ1-5	TRBD1	TGTGCCAGCAGGCCGGGACAGGGGGCGGAGCAGCCCCAGCATTTT	CASRPGQGAEQPQHF
TRBV11-2	-	TRBJ2-5	TRBD2	TGTGCCAGCAGCCCGGGACTAGCGGGATTGGAGACCCAGTACTTC	CASSPGLAGLETQYF
TRBV27	many	TRBJ1-6	-	TGTGCCAGCAGCCCTCTTGTGAGTTCACCCCTCCACTTT	CASSPLVSSPLHF
TRBV19	many	TRBJ2-7	-	TGTGCCAGTAGAAAGGCGAACGAGCAGTACTTC	CASRKANEQYF
TRBV2	many	TRBJ1-5	-	TGTGCCAGCACAGTAGCAAGCAATCAGCCCCAGCATTTT	CASTVASNQPQHF
TRBV5-1	many	TRBJ1-5	-	TGCGCCAGCAGCTGGGCATCCAACTATCAGCCCCAGCATTTT	CASSWASNYQPQHF